The sequence of this TCR beta chain was determined in a study of shared clonotypes between healthy human individuals. Study conclusions and caveats: Against clonotypes common to all four donors, non-shared ones had lower generation probabilities. Investigators expected sequencing depth to affect clonotype sharing among donors.

Measured with immunoSEQ multiplex PCR; TCRdb has only the in-frame clones, and not every one. The table has a few million clones, 93% seen once. The ends were cut back, 6 bases at V and 7 bases at J, with 25 bases in the middle. The CDR3 runs to 16 residues. Per the germline V gene, CDR1 is MGHRA and CDR2 is YSYEKL. Positively selected for CCR7, the CD45RO-negative cells used as naive CD8 cells excluded terminally differentiated effector memory CD45RA+ cells. Details on this clone: Its antigen remains unknown.

The rearrangement uses TRBV4-1 and TRBJ2-7, with TRBD1 as a possible D gene (6 bases). The TCR originated in a man aged 18-30 years in good health. Some clones in this sample may be carry-over from other donors' samples. Sequencing was carried out using naive CD8+ T cells from PBMCs. CDR3 DNA: TGCGCCAGCAGATATCAAACTACCCCAGGGGACGGGGAGCAGTACTTC. This encodes CASRYQTTPGDGEQYF.